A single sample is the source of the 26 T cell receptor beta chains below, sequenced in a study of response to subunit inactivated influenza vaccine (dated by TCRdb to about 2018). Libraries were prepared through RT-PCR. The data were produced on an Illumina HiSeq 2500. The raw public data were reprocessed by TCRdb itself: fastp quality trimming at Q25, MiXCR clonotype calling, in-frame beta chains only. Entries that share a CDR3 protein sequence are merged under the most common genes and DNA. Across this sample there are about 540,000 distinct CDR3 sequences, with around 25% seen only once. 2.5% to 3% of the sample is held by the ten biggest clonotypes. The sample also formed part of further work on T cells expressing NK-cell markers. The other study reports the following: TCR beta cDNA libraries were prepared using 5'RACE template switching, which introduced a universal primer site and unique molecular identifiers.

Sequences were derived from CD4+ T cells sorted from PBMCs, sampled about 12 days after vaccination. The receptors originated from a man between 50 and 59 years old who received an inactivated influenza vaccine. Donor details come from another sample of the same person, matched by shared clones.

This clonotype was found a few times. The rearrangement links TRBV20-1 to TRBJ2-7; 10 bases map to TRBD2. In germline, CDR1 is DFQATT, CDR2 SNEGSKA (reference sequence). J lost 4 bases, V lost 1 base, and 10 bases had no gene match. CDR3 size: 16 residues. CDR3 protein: CSARGLASGSGYEQYF. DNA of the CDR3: TGCAGTGCTAGAGGTTTGGCTAGCGGGAGTGGATACGAGCAGTACTTC.

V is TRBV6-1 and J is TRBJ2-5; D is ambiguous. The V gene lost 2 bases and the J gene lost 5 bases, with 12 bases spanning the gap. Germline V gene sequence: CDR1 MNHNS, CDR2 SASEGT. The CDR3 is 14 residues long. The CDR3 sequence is CASSEINSAETQYF. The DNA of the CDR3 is TGTGCCAGCAGTGAAATCAATTCCGCTGAGACCCAGTACTTC.

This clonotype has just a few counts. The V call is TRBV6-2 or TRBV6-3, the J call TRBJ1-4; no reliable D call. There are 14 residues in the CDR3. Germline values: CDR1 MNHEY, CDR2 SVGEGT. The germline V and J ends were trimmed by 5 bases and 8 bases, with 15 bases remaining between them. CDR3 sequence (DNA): TGTGCCAGCAGTCTGTACGTTGCAGAGGAAAAACTGTTTTTT. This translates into CASSLYVAEEKLFF.

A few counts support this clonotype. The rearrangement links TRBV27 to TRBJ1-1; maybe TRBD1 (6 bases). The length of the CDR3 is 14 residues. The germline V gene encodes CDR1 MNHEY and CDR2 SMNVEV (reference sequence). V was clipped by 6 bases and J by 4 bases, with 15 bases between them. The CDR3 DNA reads TGTGCCAGCAGCTACAGGGAGGAGATCACTGAAGCTTTCTTT. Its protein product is CASSYREEITEAFF.

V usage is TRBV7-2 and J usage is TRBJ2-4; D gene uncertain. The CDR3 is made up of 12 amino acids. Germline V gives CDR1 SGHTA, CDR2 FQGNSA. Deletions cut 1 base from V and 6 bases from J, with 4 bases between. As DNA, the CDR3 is TGTGCCAGCAGCTTAGTAGCAAACATTCAGTACTTC. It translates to CASSLVANIQYF.

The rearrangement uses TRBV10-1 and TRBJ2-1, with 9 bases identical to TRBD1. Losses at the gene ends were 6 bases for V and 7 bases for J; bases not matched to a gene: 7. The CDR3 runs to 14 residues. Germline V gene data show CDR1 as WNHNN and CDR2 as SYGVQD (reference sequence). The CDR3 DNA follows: TGCGCCAGCAGCGCCGGGACAGGGCCAAATGAGCAGTTCTTC. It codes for CASSAGTGPNEQFF.

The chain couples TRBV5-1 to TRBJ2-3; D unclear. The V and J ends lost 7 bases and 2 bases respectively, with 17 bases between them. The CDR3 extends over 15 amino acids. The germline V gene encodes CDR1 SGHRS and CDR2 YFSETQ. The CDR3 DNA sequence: TGCGCCAGCTTGGCGGCGGATAAAAACACAGATACGCAGTATTTT. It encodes CASLAADKNTDTQYF.

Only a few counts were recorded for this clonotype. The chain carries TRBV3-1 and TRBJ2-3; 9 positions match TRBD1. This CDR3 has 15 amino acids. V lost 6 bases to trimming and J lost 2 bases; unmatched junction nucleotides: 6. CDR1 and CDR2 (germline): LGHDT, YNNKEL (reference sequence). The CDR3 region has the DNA TGTGCCAGCAGACCCTACAGGGGGCTCACAGATACGCAGTATTTT. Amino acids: CASRPYRGLTDTQYF.

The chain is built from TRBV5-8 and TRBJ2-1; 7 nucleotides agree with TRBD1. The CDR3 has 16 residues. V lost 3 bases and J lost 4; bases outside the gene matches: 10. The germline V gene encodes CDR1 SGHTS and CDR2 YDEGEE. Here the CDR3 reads CASSSTGVTLYNEQFF. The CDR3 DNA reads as TGTGCCAGCAGCTCCACAGGGGTAACCCTTTACAATGAGCAGTTCTTC.

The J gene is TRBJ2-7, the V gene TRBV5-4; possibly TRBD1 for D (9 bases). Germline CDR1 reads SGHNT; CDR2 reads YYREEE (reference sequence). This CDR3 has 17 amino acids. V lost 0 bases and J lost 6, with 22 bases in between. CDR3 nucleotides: TGTGCCAGCAGCTTGGGCCGGGGGGGACAGGGCATTTTCGAGCAGTACTTC. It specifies CASSLGRGGQGIFEQYF.

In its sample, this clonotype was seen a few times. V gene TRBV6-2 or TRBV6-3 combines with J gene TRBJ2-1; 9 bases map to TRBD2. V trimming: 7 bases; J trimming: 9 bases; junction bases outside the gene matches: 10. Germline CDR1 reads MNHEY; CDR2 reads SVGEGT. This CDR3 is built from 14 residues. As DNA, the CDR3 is TGTGCCAGCATAGCGGGAGTCTATGCCGGTGAGCAGTTCTTC. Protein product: CASIAGVYAGEQFF.

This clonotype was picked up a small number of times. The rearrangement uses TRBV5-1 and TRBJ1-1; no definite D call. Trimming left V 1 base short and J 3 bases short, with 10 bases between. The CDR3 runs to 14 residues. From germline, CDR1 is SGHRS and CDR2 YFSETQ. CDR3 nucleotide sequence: TGCGCCAGCAGCTTGCGGGGAACGGACACTGAAGCTTTCTTT. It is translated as CASSLRGTDTEAFF.

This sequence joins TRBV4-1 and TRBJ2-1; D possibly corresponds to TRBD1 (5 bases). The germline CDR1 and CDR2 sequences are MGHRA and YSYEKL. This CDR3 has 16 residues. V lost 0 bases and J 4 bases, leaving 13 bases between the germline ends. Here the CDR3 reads CASSQDGRKGYNEQFF. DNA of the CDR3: TGCGCCAGCAGCCAAGATGGCCGGAAGGGGTACAATGAGCAGTTCTTC.

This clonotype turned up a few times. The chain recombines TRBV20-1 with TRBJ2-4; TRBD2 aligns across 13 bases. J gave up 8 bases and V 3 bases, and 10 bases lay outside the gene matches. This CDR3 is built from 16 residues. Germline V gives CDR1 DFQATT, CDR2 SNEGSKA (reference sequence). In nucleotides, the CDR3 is TGCAGTGCTAGTCCACCTACAGGACTAGCGGGGGACATTCAGTACTTC. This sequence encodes CSASPPTGLAGDIQYF.

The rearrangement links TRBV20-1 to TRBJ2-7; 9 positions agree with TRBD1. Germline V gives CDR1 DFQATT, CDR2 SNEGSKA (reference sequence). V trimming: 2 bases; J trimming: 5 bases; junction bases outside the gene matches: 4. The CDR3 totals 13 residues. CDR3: CSARTGGAHEQYF. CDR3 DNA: TGCAGTGCTAGAACAGGGGGCGCTCACGAGCAGTACTTC.

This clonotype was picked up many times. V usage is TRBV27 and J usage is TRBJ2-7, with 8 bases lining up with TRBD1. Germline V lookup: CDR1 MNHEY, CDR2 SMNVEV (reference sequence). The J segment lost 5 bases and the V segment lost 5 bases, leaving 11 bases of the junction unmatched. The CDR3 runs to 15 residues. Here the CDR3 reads CASSAETGEFHEQYF. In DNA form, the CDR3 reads TGTGCCAGCAGTGCGGAGACAGGGGAGTTCCACGAGCAGTACTTC.

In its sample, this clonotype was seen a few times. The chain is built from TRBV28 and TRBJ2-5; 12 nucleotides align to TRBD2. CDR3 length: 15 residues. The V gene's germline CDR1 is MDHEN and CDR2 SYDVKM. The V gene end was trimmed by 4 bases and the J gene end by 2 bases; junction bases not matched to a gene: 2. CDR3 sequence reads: CASSSTSGRQETQYF. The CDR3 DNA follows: TGTGCCAGCAGTTCGACTAGCGGGAGACAAGAGACCCAGTACTTC. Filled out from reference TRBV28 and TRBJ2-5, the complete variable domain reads DVKVTQSSRYLVKRTGEKVFLECVQDMDHENMFWYRQDPGLGLRLIYFSYDVKMKEKGDIPEGYSVSREKKERFSLILESASTNQTSMYLCASSSTSGRQETQYFGPGTRLLVL.

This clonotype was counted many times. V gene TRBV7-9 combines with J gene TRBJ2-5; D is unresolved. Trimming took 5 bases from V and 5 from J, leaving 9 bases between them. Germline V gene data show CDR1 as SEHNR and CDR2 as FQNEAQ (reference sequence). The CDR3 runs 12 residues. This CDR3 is CASSPESETQYF. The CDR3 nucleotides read TGTGCCAGCAGCCCCGAGAGTGAGACCCAGTACTTC.

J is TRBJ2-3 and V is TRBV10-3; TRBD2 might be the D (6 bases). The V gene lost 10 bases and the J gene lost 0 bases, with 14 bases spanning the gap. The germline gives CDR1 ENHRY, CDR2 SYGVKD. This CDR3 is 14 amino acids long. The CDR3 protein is CATGTGVSTDTQYF. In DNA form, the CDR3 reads TGTGCCACCGGCACGGGGGTTAGCACAGATACGCAGTATTTT.

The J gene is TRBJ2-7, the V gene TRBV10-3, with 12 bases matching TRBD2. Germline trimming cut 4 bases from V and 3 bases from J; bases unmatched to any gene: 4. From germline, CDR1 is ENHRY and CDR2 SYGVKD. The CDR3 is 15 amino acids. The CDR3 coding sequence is TGTGCCATCAGTGGGGGGACTAGCGGGTTCTACGAGCAGTACTTC. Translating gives CAISGGTSGFYEQYF.

CDR3 residues: CASSPDGTLRDSPLHF. In nucleotides, the CDR3 is TGTGCCAGCAGCCCCGACGGCACCCTTCGGGATTCACCCCTCCACTTT. The chain employs TRBV7-2 and TRBJ1-6, with D hard to call. Germline V gene data show CDR1 as SGHTA and CDR2 as FQGNSA. This CDR3 is 16 amino acids long. Trimming shortened V by 5 bases and J by 8 bases, and 19 bases separated the two germline ends.

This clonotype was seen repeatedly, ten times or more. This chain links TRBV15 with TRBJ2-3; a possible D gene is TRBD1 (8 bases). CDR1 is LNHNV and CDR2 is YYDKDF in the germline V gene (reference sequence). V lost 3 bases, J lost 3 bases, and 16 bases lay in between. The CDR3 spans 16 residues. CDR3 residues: CATSRRQGRGTDTQYF. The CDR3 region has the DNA TGTGCCACCAGCAGGCGACAGGGGAGGGGGACAGATACGCAGTATTTT. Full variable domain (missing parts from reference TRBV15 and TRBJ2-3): DAMVIQNPRYQVTQFGKPVTLSCSQTLNHNVMYWYQQKSSQAPKLLFHYYDKDFNNEADTPDNFQSRRPNTSFCFLDIRSPGLGDTAMYLCATSRRQGRGTDTQYFGPGTRLTVL.

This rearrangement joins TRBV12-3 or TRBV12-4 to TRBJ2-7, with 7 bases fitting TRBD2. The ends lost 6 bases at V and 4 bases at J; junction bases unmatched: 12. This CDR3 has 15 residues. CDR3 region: CASSPRLGREYEQYF. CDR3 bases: TGTGCCAGCAGCCCCCGATTGGGGCGGGAGTACGAGCAGTACTTC.

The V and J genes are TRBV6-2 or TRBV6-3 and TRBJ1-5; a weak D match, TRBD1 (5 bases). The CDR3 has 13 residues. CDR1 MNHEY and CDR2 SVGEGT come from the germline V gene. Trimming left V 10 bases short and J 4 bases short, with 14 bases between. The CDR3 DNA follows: TGTGCCACTTGGGGTAGGGGAAATCAGCCCCAGCATTTT. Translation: CATWGRGNQPQHF.

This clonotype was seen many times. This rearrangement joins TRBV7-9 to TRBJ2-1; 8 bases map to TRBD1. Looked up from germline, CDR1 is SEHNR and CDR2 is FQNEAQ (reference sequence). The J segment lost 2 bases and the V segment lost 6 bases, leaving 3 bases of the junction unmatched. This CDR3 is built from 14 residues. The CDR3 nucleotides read TGTGCCAGCAGACACAGGGGGACCTACAATGAGCAGTTCTTC. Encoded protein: CASRHRGTYNEQFF.

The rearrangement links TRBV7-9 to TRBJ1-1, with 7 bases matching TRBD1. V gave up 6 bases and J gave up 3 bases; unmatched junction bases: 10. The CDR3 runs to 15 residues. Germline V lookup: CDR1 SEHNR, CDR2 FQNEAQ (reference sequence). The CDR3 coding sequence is TGTGCCAGCAGTTCGACAGGGAGCCTGTACACTGAAGCTTTCTTT. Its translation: CASSSTGSLYTEAFF. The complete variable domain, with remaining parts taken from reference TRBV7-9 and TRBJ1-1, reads DTGVSQNPRHKITKRGQNVTFRCDPISEHNRLYWYRQTLGQGPEFLTYFQNEAQLEKSRLLSDRFSAERPKGSFSTLEIQRTEQGDSAMYLCASSSTGSLYTEAFFGQGTRLTVV.